This passage covers 29 T cell receptor beta chains from one sample sequenced in a study of monozygotic twins with inflammatory bowel disease. Using the 5' RACE reads, TCRdb records one entry per CDR3 protein without DNA. The listing records about 440,000 distinct CDR3 sequences. Input material: blood. The receptors were gathered from a human donor with ulcerative colitis or Crohn's disease, or a healthy co-twin of an affected twin (not recorded which).

The V call is TRBV9, the J call TRBJ2-6; TCRdb's D call of TRBD1 is untestable without DNA. This CDR3 region has 15 residues. Germline CDR1 and CDR2: SGDLS and YYNGEE. The CDR3 here is CASQTGHSGANVLTF.

The chain carries TRBV7-3 and TRBJ2-2. The length of the CDR3 is 14 residues. Per germline, CDR1 SGHTA and CDR2 FQGTGA. CDR3 amino acids: CASSGDGNTGELFF.

The chain recombines TRBV11-2 with TRBJ2-5. This CDR3 is built from 15 residues. The germline CDR1 and CDR2 sequences are SGHAT and FQNNGV. The CDR3 sequence is CASSTRLQRVETQYF.

The CDR3 here is CATSRDQFQYF. The chain has TRBV15 and TRBJ2-3. The CDR3 covers 11 residues. CDR1 is LNHNV and CDR2 is YYDKDF in the germline V gene (reference sequence).

CDR3 residues: CSAKATSGGLYEQYF. V is TRBV20-1 and J is TRBJ2-7; the TCRdb call, TRBD2, lacks DNA for checking. CDR1 is DFQATT, CDR2 SNEGSKA, per germline (reference sequence). This CDR3 has 15 residues.

This chain connects TRBV6-5 to TRBJ2-5; TCRdb's assignment of TRBD1 cannot be checked, as there is no DNA. The CDR3 covers 16 residues. Germline V gene lookup returns CDR1 MNHEY and CDR2 SVGAGI. This CDR3 is CASSYSPGVYQETQYF.

The CDR3 spells CASSFGGVKNTGELFF. The chain carries TRBV27 and TRBJ2-2. The CDR3 extends over 16 amino acids. Germline-derived CDR1 and CDR2 are MNHEY and SMNVEV (reference sequence).

The gene calls are TRBV7-9 and TRBJ2-7; TCRdb's D call of TRBD2 is untestable without DNA. Germline lookup yields CDR1 SEHNR and CDR2 FQNEAQ (reference sequence). The CDR3 extends over 16 amino acids. CDR3 region: CASSPERGGPSYEQYF.

The rearrangement joins TRBV29-1 to TRBJ2-5; TCRdb outputs TRBD1, but without DNA this stays unchecked. Germline V gene lookup returns CDR1 SQVTM and CDR2 ANQGSEA. The CDR3 is 15 amino acids. This CDR3 reads CSVGRHREYQETQYF.

The rearrangement links TRBV5-1 to TRBJ2-7. This CDR3 spans 14 amino acids. Germline V gene lookup returns CDR1 SGHRS and CDR2 YFSETQ. The CDR3 is CASSLNQQEYEQYF.

V and J are TRBV30 and TRBJ2-2; absent DNA, TCRdb's TRBD2 call cannot be checked. Germline lookup yields CDR1 GTSNPN and CDR2 SVGIG (reference sequence). This CDR3 contains 13 residues. The CDR3 reads CAWSPASDGELFF.

The chain has TRBV6-1 and TRBJ2-5; the D gene TCRdb calls, TRBD2, cannot be checked with no DNA. The CDR3 covers 18 residues. Looked up from germline, CDR1 is MNHNS and CDR2 is SASEGT. CDR3 in amino acids: CASRKPMGSGGSKETQYF.

The V call is TRBV7-3, the J call TRBJ2-2. This CDR3 is built from 16 residues. In germline, CDR1 is SGHTA, CDR2 FQGTGA. The CDR3 loop reads CASSLRPMAVTGELFF. The full variable domain, its missing parts supplied by reference TRBV7-3 and TRBJ2-2, is GAGVSQTPSNKVTEKGKYVELRCDPISGHTALYWYRQSLGQGPEFLIYFQGTGAADDSGLPNDRFFAVRPEGSVSTLKIQRTERGDSAVYLCASSLRPMAVTGELFFGEGSRLTVL.

The J gene is TRBJ2-7, the V gene TRBV5-1; TCRdb calls TRBD1, which cannot be checked without DNA. Germline CDR1 is SGHRS and CDR2 is YFSETQ. This CDR3 has 11 amino acids. The CDR3 sequence: CASRGQGVLYF.

The chain is built from TRBV7-9 and TRBJ2-3; TCRdb picks TRBD2, but there is no DNA to check that call. This CDR3 has 15 amino acids. In germline, CDR1 is SEHNR, CDR2 FQNEAQ (reference sequence). CDR3 protein: CASSLVASGTDTQYF.

This chain joins TRBV5-5 and TRBJ1-6. The CDR3 has 15 residues. Germline CDR1 and CDR2: SGHKS and YYEKEE (reference sequence). CDR3 loop: CASSLAGLENSPLYF.

The chain employs TRBV12-3 or TRBV12-4 and TRBJ2-1; TCRdb's D call, TRBD1, is unchecked because there is no DNA. The CDR3 extends over 13 amino acids. The CDR3 protein is CASTPDRYNEQFF.

This chain connects TRBV12-3 or TRBV12-4 to TRBJ2-7; TCRdb selects TRBD1, and the lack of DNA leaves this call unchecked. CDR3 length: 14 amino acids. CDR3 loop: CASSDSGTSYEQYF.

V gene TRBV6-5 combines with J gene TRBJ2-5. CDR3 length: 14 residues. In germline, CDR1 is MNHEY, CDR2 SVGAGI. CDR3 amino acids: CASSYSSGQRTQYF.

This chain links TRBV7-9 with TRBJ1-1; TCRdb proposes TRBD1, but this gene call is untestable without DNA. The CDR3 runs 14 residues. CDR1 and CDR2 (germline): SEHNR, FQNEAQ (reference sequence). CDR3 loop: CASSLSGSTTEAFF. Drawing the rest from reference TRBV7-9 and TRBJ1-1, the complete variable domain is DTGVSQNPRHKITKRGQNVTFRCDPISEHNRLYWYRQTLGQGPEFLTYFQNEAQLEKSRLLSDRFSAERPKGSFSTLEIQRTEQGDSAMYLCASSLSGSTTEAFFGQGTRLTVV.

V is TRBV29-1 and J is TRBJ2-5; TCRdb's D call of TRBD1 is untestable without DNA. The germline V gene encodes CDR1 SQVTM and CDR2 ANQGSEA. This CDR3 is built from 14 residues. The CDR3 loop reads CSVRSPRKQETQYF. The full variable domain, rest sourced from reference TRBV29-1 and TRBJ2-5, is SAVISQKPSRDICQRGTSLTIQCQVDSQVTMMFWYRQQPGQSLTLIATANQGSEATYESGFVIDKFPISRPNLTFSTLTVSNMSPEDSSIYLCSVRSPRKQETQYFGPGTRLLVL.

The CDR3 region is CASSPPSPGYNEQFF. The J gene is TRBJ2-1, the V gene TRBV7-2; TCRdb returns TRBD1, unconfirmable since there is no DNA. The length of the CDR3 is 15 residues. CDR1 SGHTA and CDR2 FQGNSA come from the germline V gene.

The CDR3 loop is CASSPTGGVLSYEQYF. V usage is TRBV5-1 and J usage is TRBJ2-7; no DNA is available, so the TRBD2 call from TCRdb remains unchecked. This CDR3 comprises 16 residues. The germline CDR1 and CDR2 sequences are SGHRS and YFSETQ.

The gene calls are TRBV28 and TRBJ2-7; the TCRdb call, TRBD1, lacks DNA for checking. The CDR3 runs 15 residues. Germline V CDR1 and CDR2: MDHEN, SYDVKM. This CDR3 reads CASSSTGTGIYEQYF.

This chain joins TRBV12-3 or TRBV12-4 and TRBJ1-2. The length of the CDR3 is 13 residues. The CDR3 protein is CASSPHSDYGYTF.

The chain links TRBV12-3 or TRBV12-4 to TRBJ2-3; there is no DNA to check the TCRdb D call of TRBD1. The CDR3 contains 16 residues. The CDR3 sequence is CASTLIGQGFTDTQYF.

The chain links TRBV6-1 to TRBJ2-1; TCRdb gives TRBD1 as the D gene, but with no DNA this cannot be confirmed. Germline CDR1 MNHNS, CDR2 SASEGT. This CDR3 region has 16 residues. The CDR3 reads CASSEPGQGRGNEQFF.

The genes are TRBV10-3 and TRBJ1-2; no DNA is available, so the TRBD1 call from TCRdb remains unchecked. The CDR3 runs 15 residues. Germline CDR1 and CDR2: ENHRY and SYGVKD. CDR3 in amino acids: CAISESGASNYGYTF.

This chain uses TRBV12-3 or TRBV12-4 with TRBJ1-4. CDR3 size: 13 residues. CDR3 region: CASSLDSNEKLFF.